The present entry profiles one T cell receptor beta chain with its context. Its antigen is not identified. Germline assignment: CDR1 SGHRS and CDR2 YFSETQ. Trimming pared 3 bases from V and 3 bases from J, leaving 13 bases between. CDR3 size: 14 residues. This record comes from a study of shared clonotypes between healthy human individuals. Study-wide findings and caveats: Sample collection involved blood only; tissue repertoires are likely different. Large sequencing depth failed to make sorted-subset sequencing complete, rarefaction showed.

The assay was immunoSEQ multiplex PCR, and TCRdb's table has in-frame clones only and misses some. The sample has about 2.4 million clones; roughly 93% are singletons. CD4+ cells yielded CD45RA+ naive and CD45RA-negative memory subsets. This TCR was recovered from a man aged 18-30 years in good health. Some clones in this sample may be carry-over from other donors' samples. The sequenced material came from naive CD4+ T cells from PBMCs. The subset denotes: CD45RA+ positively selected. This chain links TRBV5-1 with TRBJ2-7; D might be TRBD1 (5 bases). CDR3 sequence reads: CASSWGSTGYEQYF. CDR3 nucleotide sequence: TGCGCCAGCAGCTGGGGCAGTACGGGCTACGAGCAGTACTTC. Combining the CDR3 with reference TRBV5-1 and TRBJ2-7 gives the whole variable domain KAGVTQTPRYLIKTRGQQVTLSCSPISGHRSVSWYQQTPGQGLQFLFEYFSETQRNKGNFPGRFSGRQFSNSRSEMNVSTLELGDSALYLCASSWGSTGYEQYFGPGTRLTVT.